This TCR beta chain was observed in a study of T cells expressing NK-cell markers. Background on the study: Obtained from sorted CD3+CD56+NKG2C+, CD3+CD56+NKG2C- and CD3+CD56-NKG2C+ T cells were the TCR beta repertoires.

Points from the study as a whole: Topping the CD3+CD56-NKG2C+ fraction as well were these clonotypes, in a handful of donors. Clarity on HCMV specificity was lacking for the expanded NKG2C+ T cell clones. In 5 to 7 donors, dominant CD3+CD56+NKG2C+ clones formed roughly 1.0-7.5% of CD8+ cells.

Worth noting for this clonotype: Antigen: not known.

TCRdb reprocessed the 5' RACE reads and reports one entry per CDR3 protein, with no DNA. Its listing shows over 100,000 distinct CDR3 sequences. The germline V gene encodes CDR1 SQVTM and CDR2 ANQGSEA. The length of the CDR3 is 13 residues. The chain recombines TRBV29-1 with TRBJ2-2; TCRdb proposes TRBD2, but this gene call is untestable without DNA. This receptor was obtained from a woman between 18 and 70 years old in good health. Sequenced input: blood T cells: a sorted CD56 or NKG2C T cell subset, CD4+ or CD8+ T cells, or bulk PBMC T cells (not recorded which). The CDR3 loop reads CSVEPLATGELFF.